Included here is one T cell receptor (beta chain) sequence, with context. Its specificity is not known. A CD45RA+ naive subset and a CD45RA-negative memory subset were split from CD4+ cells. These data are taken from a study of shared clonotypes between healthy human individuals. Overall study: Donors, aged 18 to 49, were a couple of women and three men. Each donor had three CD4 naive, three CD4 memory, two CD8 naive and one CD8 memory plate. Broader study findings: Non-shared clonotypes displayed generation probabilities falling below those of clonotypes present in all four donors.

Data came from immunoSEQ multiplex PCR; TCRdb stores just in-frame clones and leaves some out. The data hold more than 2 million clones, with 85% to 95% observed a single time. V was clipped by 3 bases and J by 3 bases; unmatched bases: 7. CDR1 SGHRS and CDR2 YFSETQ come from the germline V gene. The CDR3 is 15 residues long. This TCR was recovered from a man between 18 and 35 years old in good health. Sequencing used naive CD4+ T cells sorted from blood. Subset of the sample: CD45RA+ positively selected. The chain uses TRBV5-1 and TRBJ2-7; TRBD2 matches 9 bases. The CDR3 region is CASSSSSGSIYEQYF. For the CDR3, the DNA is TGCGCCAGCAGCTCGAGTAGCGGGAGTATCTACGAGCAGTACTTC.